This T cell receptor beta chain was found in a study of tumor-infiltrating lymphocytes in localized non-small cell lung cancer. Across the whole study: Each patient gave resected tumor and non-adjacent uninvolved lung tissue. The study, taken as a whole, reports: Immunotypes IM1 and IM2 had similar TCR-derived T-cell fractions. Different pieces of the same tissue were used for each assay.

Trimming took 2 bases from V and 0 from J, leaving 11 bases between them. This CDR3 contains 15 residues. Germline V gene lookup returns CDR1 KGHSH and CDR2 LQKENI. Measured with immunoSEQ multiplex PCR; TCRdb has only the in-frame clones, and not every one. The sample shows about 1,700 clones, 30% to 45% of them seen only once. This clone was recorded a few times. No antigen is known for it. This chain links TRBV18 with TRBJ2-7; tentatively, D is TRBD1 (5 bases). This TCR was sampled from a human donor with non-small cell lung cancer. The sample taken for sequencing was uninvolved lung tissue not adjacent to the tumor. DNA of the CDR3: TGTGCCAGCTCACCAAGACAGTCTACCTCCTACGAGCAGTACTTC. Translation: CASSPRQSTSYEQYF.